Following are 26 T cell receptor beta chains from one sample sequenced in a study of cytomegalovirus exposure and HLA in healthy donors. PCR used 60 Vbeta primers and 13 Jbeta primers. Sequencing used immunoSEQ multiplex PCR; TCRdb keeps in-frame clones, though not all of them. The sample holds approximately 110,000 clones; over 65% are singletons and the top ten take more than 3.5%. The material sequenced was PBMCs. The receptors here all came from a middle-aged woman in good health and CMV-seropositive.

This clone has more than one count but fewer than ten. The chain links TRBV9 to TRBJ2-1, with 7 bases that match TRBD2. The CDR3 is 17 residues long. V lost 4 bases and J lost 3; bases outside the gene matches: 13. Germline values: CDR1 SGDLS, CDR2 YYNGEE. CDR3 amino acids: CASSQPLSGDRYNEQFF. The CDR3 DNA follows: TGTGCCAGCAGCCAACCTTTAAGCGGGGACCGCTACAATGAGCAGTTCTTC.

The chain couples TRBV5-4 to TRBJ1-4, with 9 bases matching TRBD1. CDR1 and CDR2 from the germline V gene are SGHNT and YYREEE (reference sequence). Trimming cost V 2 bases and J 6 bases; bases outside gene matches: 5. The CDR3 loop spans 15 amino acids. The CDR3 here is CASSFRQGGYEKLFF. CDR3 DNA: TGTGCCAGCAGCTTCCGACAGGGGGGGTATGAAAAACTGTTTTTT.

The V gene is TRBV19, the J gene TRBJ2-5; 9 bases agree with TRBD1. The J call may be incorrect, as the DNA end agrees better with TRBJ2-7. CDR1 is LNHDA, CDR2 SQIVND, per germline (reference sequence). The CDR3 runs to 14 residues. The CDR3 loop is CASQSTGGSYEQYF. In DNA, the CDR3 is TGTGCCAGTCAATCGACAGGGGGTAGCTACGAGCAGTACTTC.

The CDR3: CASGLGQVLCGYTF. The CDR3 bases are TGTGCTAGTGGTTTGGGACAGGTGCTTTGTGGCTACACCTTC. The chain carries TRBV12-5 and TRBJ1-2; D is perhaps TRBD1 (6 bases). Germline CDR1 is LGHNT and CDR2 is FRNRAP. The CDR3 runs to 14 residues. V lost 1 base, J lost 7 bases, and 13 bases lay in between.

V is TRBV7-9 and J is TRBJ2-5, with unresolved D. CDR1 and CDR2 (germline): SEHNR, FQNEAQ (reference sequence). Between the trimmed V and J ends, which lost 0 bases and 2 bases, there was a span of 7 bases. This CDR3 is built from 14 residues. The DNA of the CDR3 is TGTGCCAGCAGCTTAGCGGCTAGTCAAGAGACCCAGTACTTC. Amino acid sequence: CASSLAASQETQYF.

The V and J genes are TRBV7-8 and TRBJ2-7, with 7 bases fitting TRBD1. This CDR3 spans 14 amino acids. After removal of 1 base from V and 4 bases from J, the junction contained 4 bases not matched to a gene. Germline loops: CDR1 SGHVS, CDR2 FQNEAQ. CDR3 nucleotides: TGTGCCAGCAGCTTAGGGAGACAGGGATACGAGCAGTACTTC. This sequence encodes CASSLGRQGYEQYF. The full variable domain, in which reference TRBV7-8 and TRBJ2-7 provide the parts outside the CDR3, is GAGVSQSPRYKVAKRGQDVALRCDPISGHVSLFWYQQALGQGPEFLTYFQNEAQLDKSGLPSDRFFAERPEGSVSTLKIQRTQQEDSAVYLCASSLGRQGYEQYFGPGTRLTVT.

The V gene is TRBV18, the J gene TRBJ1-4, with D hard to call. The germline CDR1 and CDR2 sequences are KGHSH and LQKENI. The CDR3 contains 13 residues. The V end lost 3 bases, the J end lost 11 bases, and 13 bases lay between the germline ends. The DNA for the CDR3 is TGTGCCAGCTCACCTGGGGAGATCGGGAAACTGTTTTTT. This gives the protein CASSPGEIGKLFF.

The chain couples TRBV29-1 to TRBJ2-4; the match to TRBD2 covers 8 bases. The germline CDR1 and CDR2 sequences are SQVTM and ANQGSEA. The CDR3 has 13 residues. Germline trimming cut 7 bases from V and 5 bases from J; bases unmatched to any gene: 7. CDR3 in amino acids: CSGERGPENIQYF. The DNA of the CDR3 is TGCAGCGGTGAGCGGGGGCCAGAAAACATTCAGTACTTC.

This clone was found a few times. The rearrangement links TRBV11-3 to TRBJ2-7; TRBD2 is a possible D gene (6 bases). CDR1 is SGHNT, CDR2 YENEEA, per germline. This CDR3 region has 16 residues. V was cut by 1 base and J by 5 bases, with 18 bases left in between. The CDR3 nucleotides are TGTGCCAGCAGCTTAGGGGGGGACGGACCTAACCACGAGCAGTACTTC. It specifies CASSLGGDGPNHEQYF.

This sequence joins TRBV5-1 and TRBJ2-3, with 15 bases matching TRBD2. From germline, CDR1 is SGHRS and CDR2 YFSETQ. The CDR3 runs 16 residues. With V trimmed by 2 bases and J by 6 bases, 4 bases remained unmatched. CDR3 bases: TGCGCCAGCAGCTTCGGGACTAGCGGGGGGAAGGATACGCAGTATTTT. The encoded protein is CASSFGTSGGKDTQYF.

This clone was found once. This rearrangement joins TRBV25-1 to TRBJ2-1; D is perhaps TRBD2 (5 bases). The CDR3 runs 17 residues. Germline V CDR1 and CDR2: MGHDK, SYGVNS. The ends were cut back, 1 base at V and 5 bases at J, with 18 bases in the middle. The CDR3 reads CASSEWGSGVGDNEQFF. Here the CDR3 DNA reads TGTGCCAGCAGTGAATGGGGATCCGGGGTAGGCGACAATGAGCAGTTCTTC. Based on the CDR3 plus reference TRBV25-1 and TRBJ2-1, the full variable domain is EADIYQTPRYLVIGTGKKITLECSQTMGHDKMYWYQQDPGMELHLIHYSYGVNSTEKGDLSSESTVSRIRTEHFPLTLESARPSHTSQYLCASSEWGSGVGDNEQFFGPGTRLTVL.

This clone was observed a handful of times. This chain uses TRBV7-9 with TRBJ2-6; D remains ambiguous. Trimming left V 2 bases short and J 0 bases short, with 11 bases between. Germline V gene lookup returns CDR1 SEHNR and CDR2 FQNEAQ (reference sequence). The CDR3 runs to 17 residues. This CDR3 reads CASSLTGLYSGANVLTF. For the CDR3, the DNA is TGTGCCAGCAGCTTAACTGGGCTCTACTCTGGGGCCAACGTCCTGACTTTC.

The chain links TRBV4-1 to TRBJ1-2; maybe TRBD1 (6 bases). Trimming shortened V by 2 bases and J by 4 bases, and 17 bases separated the two germline ends. Germline V gene data show CDR1 as MGHRA and CDR2 as YSYEKL. This CDR3 is 16 amino acids long. The CDR3 sequence: CASSQPSRGRSYGYTF. The CDR3 bases are TGCGCCAGCAGCCAACCCAGCAGGGGAAGGAGCTATGGCTACACCTTC.

This sequence joins TRBV19 and TRBJ2-6; D might be TRBD1 (6 bases). V gave up 10 bases and J gave up 0 bases, with 16 bases separating them. Germline-derived CDR1 and CDR2 are LNHDA and SQIVND (reference sequence). CDR3 size: 16 residues. CDR3: CATEDSALSGANVLTF. In DNA, the CDR3 is TGTGCCACTGAGGACAGTGCCCTCTCTGGGGCCAACGTCCTGACTTTC.

The chain uses TRBV9 and TRBJ1-1, with D perhaps TRBD1 (6 bases). The germline V gene encodes CDR1 SGDLS and CDR2 YYNGEE. The CDR3 is 14 residues long. Trimming took off 6 bases at V and 0 bases at J, with 12 bases between the two ends. Written as DNA, the CDR3 is TGTGCCAGCACCCGGACAGCCATGAACACTGAAGCTTTCTTT. Residues: CASTRTAMNTEAFF. The whole variable domain, remainder taken from reference TRBV9 and TRBJ1-1, is DSGVTQTPKHLITATGQRVTLRCSPRSGDLSVYWYQQSLDQGLQFLIQYYNGEERAKGNILERFSAQQFPDLHSELNLSSLELGDSALYFCASTRTAMNTEAFFGQGTRLTVV.

This chain uses TRBV10-3 with TRBJ2-7; 7 bases agree with TRBD1. The J segment lost 2 bases and the V segment lost 3 bases, leaving 4 bases of the junction unmatched. Germline CDR1 ENHRY, CDR2 SYGVKD. CDR3 size: 14 residues. The CDR3 protein is CAISDRGSTYEQYF. Written as DNA, the CDR3 is TGTGCCATCAGTGACAGGGGGTCAACCTACGAGCAGTACTTC.

The CDR3 spells CASSRDISNQPQHF. The CDR3 DNA follows: TGTGCCAGCAGCAGGGACATTAGCAATCAGCCCCAGCATTTT. The V gene is TRBV11-2, the J gene TRBJ1-5; TRBD1 might be the D (6 bases). CDR3 size: 14 residues. The germline V gene has CDR1 SGHAT and CDR2 FQNNGV. Trimming shortened V by 5 bases and J by 0 bases, and 8 bases separated the two germline ends.

The J gene is TRBJ2-7, the V gene TRBV5-1; 10 nucleotides line up with TRBD1. CDR1 and CDR2 from the germline V gene are SGHRS and YFSETQ. CDR3 length: 14 residues. J was trimmed by 4 bases and V by 3 bases; bases with no gene match: 4. The CDR3 region is CASSWGTGEYEQYF. Here the CDR3 DNA reads TGCGCCAGCAGCTGGGGGACAGGGGAATACGAGCAGTACTTC.

The chain couples TRBV5-4 to TRBJ2-7, with 8 bases fitting TRBD1. V shed 0 bases and J 4 bases; nucleotides not matched to a gene: 3. The CDR3 has 14 residues. CDR1 SGHNT and CDR2 YYREEE come from the germline V gene (reference sequence). In nucleotides, the CDR3 is TGTGCCAGCAGCTTGGCAGGGGGCAGATACGAGCAGTACTTC. As protein: CASSLAGGRYEQYF.

The chain uses TRBV27 and TRBJ1-2, with D unresolved. This CDR3 region has 13 residues. Germline CDR1 MNHEY, CDR2 SMNVEV (reference sequence). With 2 bases removed from V and 1 base from J, the gap between germline ends came to 5 bases. This chain's CDR3 is CASSLRGNYGYTF. The CDR3 nucleotides are TGTGCCAGCAGTTTACGGGGTAACTATGGCTACACCTTC.

This clone came up a few times. This sequence joins TRBV30 and TRBJ1-5; TRBD1 aligns across 12 bases. The CDR3 sequence is 17 residues long. The germline CDR1 and CDR2 sequences are GTSNPN and SVGIG (reference sequence). Trimming at V came to 2 bases and at J to 4 bases, leaving 9 bases not matched to a gene. The chain's CDR3 is CAWSPRDRGLLNQPQHF. As DNA, the CDR3 is TGTGCCTGGAGTCCCCGGGACAGGGGGCTTTTAAATCAGCCCCAGCATTTT.

Points on this clone: One end of the junction varies from germline; a read error may be responsible. The chain combines TRBV6-5 with TRBJ1-2; 12 positions agree with TRBD1. The germline gives CDR1 MNHEY, CDR2 SVGAGI. The CDR3 sequence is 11 residues long. CDR3: CASSGTGGGGF. The CDR3, as DNA: TGTGCCAGCAGTGGGACAGGGGGCGGGGGCTTC.

The CDR3 DNA sequence: TGTGCCAGCAGCGTAGGGGGGACAGGGGGCCAAAATGAGCAGTTCTTC. Amino acids: CASSVGGTGGQNEQFF. This chain uses TRBV9 with TRBJ2-1, with 12 bases matching TRBD1. The CDR3 loop spans 16 amino acids. Losses at the gene ends were 0 bases for V and 7 bases for J; bases not matched to a gene: 5. Germline loops: CDR1 SGDLS, CDR2 YYNGEE.

The chain has TRBV4-1 and TRBJ1-2, with a possible D match to TRBD1 (5 bases). The V gene's germline CDR1 is MGHRA and CDR2 YSYEKL. The CDR3 totals 17 residues. The germline V and J ends were trimmed by 2 bases and 2 bases, with 18 bases remaining between them. CDR3 nucleotides: TGCGCCAGCAGCCAAAGCCGCGCCGGGGGGGTAAACTATGGCTACACCTTC. Encoded protein: CASSQSRAGGVNYGYTF.

V gene TRBV4-1 combines with J gene TRBJ1-2; 7 bases are shared with TRBD1. The CDR3 loop spans 13 amino acids. Germline V lookup: CDR1 MGHRA, CDR2 YSYEKL. The ends lost 5 bases at V and 7 bases at J; junction bases unmatched: 7. CDR3 sequence: CASSYLTGFGYTF. The CDR3 DNA reads TGCGCCAGCAGCTACCTGACAGGGTTTGGCTACACCTTC.

The J gene is TRBJ1-2, the V gene TRBV30; unclear D gene. The CDR3 has 13 residues. Trimming removed 5 bases at V and 2 bases at J, with 12 bases between. The germline gives CDR1 GTSNPN, CDR2 SVGIG (reference sequence). CDR3 protein: CAWWRIVNYGYTF. CDR3 nucleotide sequence: TGTGCCTGGTGGAGGATCGTCAACTATGGCTACACCTTC.